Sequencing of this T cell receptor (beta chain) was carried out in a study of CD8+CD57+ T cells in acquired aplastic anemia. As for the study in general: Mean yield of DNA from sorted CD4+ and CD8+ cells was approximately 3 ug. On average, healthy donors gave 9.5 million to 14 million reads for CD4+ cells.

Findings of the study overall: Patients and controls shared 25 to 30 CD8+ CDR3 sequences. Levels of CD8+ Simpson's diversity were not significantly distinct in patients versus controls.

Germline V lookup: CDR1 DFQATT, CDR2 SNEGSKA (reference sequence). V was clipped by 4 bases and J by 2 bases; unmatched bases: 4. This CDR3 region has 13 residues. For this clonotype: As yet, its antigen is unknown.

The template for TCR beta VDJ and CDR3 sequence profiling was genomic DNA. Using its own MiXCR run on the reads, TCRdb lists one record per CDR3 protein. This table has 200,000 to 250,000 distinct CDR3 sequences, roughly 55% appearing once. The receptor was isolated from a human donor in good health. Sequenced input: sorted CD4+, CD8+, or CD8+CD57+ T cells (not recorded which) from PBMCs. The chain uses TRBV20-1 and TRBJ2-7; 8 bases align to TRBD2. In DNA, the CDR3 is TGCAGTGCTATTGGGACTAGTACCTACGAGCAGTACTTC. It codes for CSAIGTSTYEQYF.